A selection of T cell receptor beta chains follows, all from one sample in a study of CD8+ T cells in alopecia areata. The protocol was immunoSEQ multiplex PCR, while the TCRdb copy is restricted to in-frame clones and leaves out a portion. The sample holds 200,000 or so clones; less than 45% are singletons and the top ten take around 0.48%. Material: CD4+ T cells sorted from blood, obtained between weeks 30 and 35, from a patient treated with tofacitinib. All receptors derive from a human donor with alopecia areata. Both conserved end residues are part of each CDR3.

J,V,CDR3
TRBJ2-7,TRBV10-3,CAISGQASYEQYF
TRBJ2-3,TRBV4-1,CASSQAPVAVSTDTQYF
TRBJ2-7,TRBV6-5,CASWSTNYEQYF
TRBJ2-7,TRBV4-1,CASSQVPAGSHEQYF
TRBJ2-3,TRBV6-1,CASSERGLAGGWADTQYF
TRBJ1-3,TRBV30,CAWLRVGNTIYF
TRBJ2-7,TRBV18,CASSPPGLADTYEQYF
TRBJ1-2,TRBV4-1,CASNYQPGGSEGYTF
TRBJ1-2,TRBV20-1,CSAPGSYGYTF
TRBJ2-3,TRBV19,CASSQQLTGTTDTQYF
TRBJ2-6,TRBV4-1,CASSHPNVREEAGANVLTF
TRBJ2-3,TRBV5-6,CASSRTSGSRTDTQYF
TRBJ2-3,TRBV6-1,CASRDPGGRDTQYF
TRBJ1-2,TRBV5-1,CASSQTWDSRRDGYTF
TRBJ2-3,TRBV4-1,CASSQGSSSDTQYF
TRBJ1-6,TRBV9,CASSEDGGYNSPLHF
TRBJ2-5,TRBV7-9,CASSSRTGLQETQYF
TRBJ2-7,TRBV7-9,CASRLDRVGEQYF
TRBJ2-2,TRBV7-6,CASSLSGTRTGELFF
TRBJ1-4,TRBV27,CASSKQGTNEKLFF
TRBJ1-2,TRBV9,CASSVLDRGAYTF
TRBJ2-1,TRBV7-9,CASSLSRAGGRSEQFF
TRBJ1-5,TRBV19,CASTPQATGGLPQHF
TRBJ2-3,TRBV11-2,CASSSGDGTDTQYF
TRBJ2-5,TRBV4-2,CASSPTGLAAPQETQYF
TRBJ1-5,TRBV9,CASSPGGLTNQPQHF
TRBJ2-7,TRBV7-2,CASSATGLRGEQYF
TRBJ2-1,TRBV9,CASTKGAGGSYNEQFF
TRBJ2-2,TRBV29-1,CSVIKDTNTGELFF
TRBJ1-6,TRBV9,CASSVLQGLNSPLHF
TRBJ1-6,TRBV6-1,CASIEGAYYNSPLHF
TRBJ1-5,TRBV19,CASVIGGRGNQPQHF
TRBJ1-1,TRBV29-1,CSVAVGRIQTEAFF
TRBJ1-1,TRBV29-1,CSGANTGRSTEAFF
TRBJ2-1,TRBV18,CASSPAGTEQFF
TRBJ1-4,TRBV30,CAWREGINEKLFF
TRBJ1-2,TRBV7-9,CASSSQRFDGYTF
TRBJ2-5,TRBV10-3,CAIKIGTAQETQYF
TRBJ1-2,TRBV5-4,CASRGDRDGGYTF
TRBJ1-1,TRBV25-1,CASRKGNTEAFF